The 31 T cell receptor beta chains listed next were all sequenced from one sample in a study of T cell responses to AZD1222 COVID-19 vaccine. Here immunoSEQ multiplex PCR was the method, and the copy in TCRdb shows in-frame clones only, minus some. The sample consists of about 110,000 clones, roughly 90% of them appearing once. The sequenced sample was peripheral blood, obtained on day 0 of AZD1222 vaccination. The receptor set was obtained from an adult in good health.

This clone was recorded only once. The CDR3: CASSGGQFNYGYTF. CDR3 DNA: TGTGCCAGCAGCGGCGGACAGTTCAACTATGGCTACACCTTC. The genes are TRBV9 and TRBJ1-2, with D possibly being TRBD1 (6 bases). V was shortened by 3 bases and J by 2 bases, with 11 bases between the two germline ends. Germline V gives CDR1 SGDLS, CDR2 YYNGEE. The CDR3 runs 14 residues.

The V and J genes are TRBV14 and TRBJ2-1; D is unresolved. Trimming removed 0 bases at V and 15 bases at J, with 15 bases between. Germline assignment: CDR1 SGHDN and CDR2 FVKESK. CDR3 length: 13 amino acids. In DNA form, the CDR3 reads TGTGCCAGCAGCCAAGAGTCCCTAGGGCTCCTGTTCTTC. Translation: CASSQESLGLLFF.

CDR3 region: CAWRDGNSPLHF. The CDR3 region has the DNA TGTGCCTGGAGGGACGGTAATTCACCCCTCCACTTT. The rearrangement joins TRBV30 to TRBJ1-6; D unresolved. The CDR3 spans 12 residues. V was pared by 3 bases and J by 6 bases, with 6 bases between. Germline V gene sequence: CDR1 GTSNPN, CDR2 SVGIG (reference sequence).

The V call is TRBV6-5, the J call TRBJ1-2, with D unresolved. Germline loops: CDR1 MNHEY, CDR2 SVGAGI. V was shortened by 0 bases and J by 5 bases, with 10 bases between the two germline ends. CDR3 length: 14 residues. The DNA of the CDR3 is TGTGCCAGCAGTTACTCCAGGCAGGAGTATGGCTACACCTTC. Translation: CASSYSRQEYGYTF.

The genes are TRBV10-3 and TRBJ2-2, with 11 bases identical to TRBD2. The CDR3 sequence is 17 residues long. CDR1 ENHRY and CDR2 SYGVKD come from the germline V gene. V was clipped by 5 bases and J by 5 bases; unmatched bases: 10. In DNA, the CDR3 is TGTGCCATCAGTCTTTCACTAGCGGGAGTGGGGACCGGGGAGCTGTTTTTT. Its protein is CAISLSLAGVGTGELFF.

The gene calls are TRBV7-9 and TRBJ2-7; no clear D. The ends were cut back, 5 bases at V and 4 bases at J, with 6 bases in the middle. The germline V gene encodes CDR1 SEHNR and CDR2 FQNEAQ (reference sequence). The CDR3 is 11 amino acids. The CDR3 DNA reads as TGTGCCAGCAGCCACAGTTACGAGCAGTACTTC. Translation: CASSHSYEQYF.

The sample holds one count of this clone. This rearrangement joins TRBV7-9 to TRBJ1-1; D ambiguous. This CDR3 has 15 residues. The germline V and J ends were trimmed by 3 bases and 11 bases, with 22 bases remaining between them. Germline CDR1 is SEHNR and CDR2 is FQNEAQ (reference sequence). CDR3 bases: TGTGCCAGCAGCTTTTATTCGTCTTCGGTAGGCGCGGCTTTCTTT. Protein: CASSFYSSSVGAAFF.

V and J are TRBV28 and TRBJ1-6; a possible D gene is TRBD1 (5 bases). From germline, CDR1 is MDHEN and CDR2 SYDVKM. V was trimmed by 6 bases and J by 8 bases, leaving 11 bases between them. The CDR3 has 13 residues. The CDR3 protein is CASRPVGDSPLHF. The CDR3 bases are TGTGCCAGCAGACCCGTAGGGGATTCACCCCTCCACTTT.

For the CDR3, the DNA is TGTGCCAGCGCATCAGACAACGTCCTGACTTTC. Its protein product is CASASDNVLTF. The V call is TRBV2, the J call TRBJ2-6; D not resolved. From germline, CDR1 is SNHLY and CDR2 FYNNEI. CDR3 length: 11 residues. Trimming shortened V by 8 bases and J by 9 bases, and 8 bases separated the two germline ends.

Only a few counts were recorded for this clone. The chain uses TRBV11-2 and TRBJ2-6; TRBD1 might be the D (5 bases). V was pared by 1 base and J by 1 base, with 14 bases between. CDR3 length: 18 amino acids. Germline CDR1 reads SGHAT; CDR2 reads FQNNGV. The CDR3 is CASSLVSRVGSGANVLTF. CDR3 nucleotides: TGTGCCAGCAGCTTAGTGTCCAGGGTCGGTTCTGGGGCCAACGTCCTGACTTTC.

This rearrangement joins TRBV5-1 to TRBJ2-3, with 7 bases fitting TRBD2. Germline CDR1 and CDR2: SGHRS and YFSETQ. The CDR3 length is 16 residues. V lost 0 bases to trimming and J lost 5 bases; unmatched junction nucleotides: 9. In DNA, the CDR3 is TGCGCCAGCAGCTTGGCCGGGGGGTTTGAGGGAGATACGCAGTATTTT. Its protein is CASSLAGGFEGDTQYF.

The table lists this clone with a few counts. The chain is built from TRBV11-1 and TRBJ2-5, with D possibly being TRBD1 (7 bases). Trimming took off 5 bases at V and 5 bases at J, with 15 bases between the two ends. The CDR3 is made up of 14 amino acids. CDR1 SGHAT and CDR2 FQDESV come from the germline V gene (reference sequence). This CDR3 reads CASSRQGGEETQYF. CDR3 in DNA: TGTGCCAGCAGCCGACAGGGAGGAGAGGAGACCCAGTACTTC.

V and J are TRBV6-5 and TRBJ1-1; 7 bases line up with TRBD1. The CDR3 has 15 amino acids. The trim removed 0 bases at V and 2 bases at J, leaving 3 bases unmatched. Germline V CDR1 and CDR2: MNHEY, SVGAGI. In nucleotides, the CDR3 is TGTGCCAGCAGTTACTCCGGGACAGTTAACACTGAAGCTTTCTTT. The encoded protein is CASSYSGTVNTEAFF.

The V call is TRBV9, the J call TRBJ2-2, with D unresolved. The length of the CDR3 is 15 residues. V gave up 4 bases and J gave up 4 bases, with 14 bases separating them. The germline gives CDR1 SGDLS, CDR2 YYNGEE. The CDR3 region is CASSHPRQTTGELFF. As DNA, the CDR3 is TGTGCCAGCAGCCACCCTCGGCAGACCACCGGGGAGCTGTTTTTT.

The chain recombines TRBV30 with TRBJ1-1, with D unresolved. Trimming cost V 3 bases and J 2 bases, with 4 bases left between them. The CDR3 sequence is 11 residues long. The germline V gene encodes CDR1 GTSNPN and CDR2 SVGIG (reference sequence). CDR3 sequence: CAWRANTEAFF. CDR3 nucleotides: TGTGCCTGGAGAGCTAACACTGAAGCTTTCTTT.

CDR3 loop: CASSISFGGTEAFF. Here the CDR3 DNA reads TGTGCCAGTAGTATATCTTTCGGGGGCACTGAAGCTTTCTTT. V usage is TRBV19 and J usage is TRBJ1-1; possibly TRBD1 for D (5 bases). The CDR3 is made up of 14 amino acids. Trimming left V 2 bases short and J 4 bases short, with 11 bases between. From germline, CDR1 is LNHDA and CDR2 SQIVND (reference sequence).

The chain combines TRBV4-3 with TRBJ1-2; 7 bases map to TRBD1. Germline V lookup: CDR1 LGHNA, CDR2 YSLEER. V lost 4 bases and J lost 3; bases outside the gene matches: 2. The CDR3 extends over 13 amino acids. CDR3: CASSPTGDYGYTF. CDR3 nucleotides: TGCGCCAGCAGCCCTACAGGGGACTATGGCTACACCTTC.

The rearrangement joins TRBV23-1 to TRBJ2-2, with 12 bases identical to TRBD2. TRBV23-1 is identified as an open reading frame with a role that is uncertain. Trimming removed 4 bases from V and 10 bases from J; junction bases left unmatched: 22. There are 20 residues in the CDR3. The CDR3 loop is CASSPVGEGELAGGHEELFF. The CDR3 DNA sequence: TGCGCCAGCAGTCCTGTTGGCGAAGGGGAACTAGCGGGAGGCCATGAGGAGCTGTTTTTT.

This clone has a single count. V is TRBV7-9 and J is TRBJ1-1; D gene ambiguous. The V end was cut by 5 bases, the J end by 6 bases, with 7 bases between. Germline CDR1 is SEHNR and CDR2 is FQNEAQ (reference sequence). CDR3 length equals 11 residues. The CDR3 protein is CASSRFAEAFF. The DNA of the CDR3 is TGTGCCAGCAGCAGGTTCGCTGAAGCTTTCTTT. Variable domain in full (rest from reference TRBV7-9 and TRBJ1-1): DTGVSQNPRHKITKRGQNVTFRCDPISEHNRLYWYRQTLGQGPEFLTYFQNEAQLEKSRLLSDRFSAERPKGSFSTLEIQRTEQGDSAMYLCASSRFAEAFFGQGTRLTVV.

The rearrangement joins TRBV25-1 to TRBJ1-2; 9 nucleotides match TRBD1. V lost 3 bases to trimming and J lost 7 bases; unmatched junction nucleotides: 9. The CDR3 spans 15 residues. Germline-derived CDR1 and CDR2 are MGHDK and SYGVNS. CDR3: CASSDSGTGNFGYTF. Written as DNA, the CDR3 is TGTGCCAGCAGTGATTCCGGGACAGGGAATTTTGGCTACACCTTC.

This clone has only a few counts. This chain joins TRBV27 and TRBJ1-1; TRBD1 matches at 11 bases. The CDR3 loop spans 13 amino acids. Germline V lookup: CDR1 MNHEY, CDR2 SMNVEV (reference sequence). Trimming removed 3 bases from V and 11 bases from J; junction bases left unmatched: 5. CDR3 nucleotide sequence: TGTGCCAGCAGTTTCGGACAGGGGGCCGTCGCTTTCTTT. This translates into CASSFGQGAVAFF.

The J gene is TRBJ1-3, the V gene TRBV2; D perhaps matches TRBD1 (5 bases). V lost 5 bases and J 4 bases, leaving 12 bases between the germline ends. Germline CDR1 is SNHLY and CDR2 is FYNNEI. CDR3 size: 14 residues. The CDR3 sequence: CASSRAGTGNTIYF. CDR3 nucleotides: TGTGCCAGCAGTAGGGCAGGGACGGGAAACACCATATATTTT.

The rearrangement uses TRBV10-2 and TRBJ1-2; D call uncertain. Germline V gene sequence: CDR1 WSHSY, CDR2 SAAADI. CDR3 size: 13 residues. Trimming removed 5 bases from V and 8 bases from J, with 15 bases in between. CDR3 in amino acids: CASSWTVAGGYTF. The DNA of the CDR3 is TGCGCCAGCAGTTGGACCGTTGCTGGAGGCTACACCTTC.

CDR3: CATSDPTSGSSPRELFF. CDR3 nucleotide sequence: TGTGCCACCAGTGACCCGACTAGCGGGAGTTCCCCCCGGGAGCTGTTTTTT. This chain links TRBV24-1 with TRBJ2-2, with 12 bases aligning to TRBD2. The CDR3 is 17 amino acids. Trimming took 4 bases from V and 9 from J; bases not matched to a gene: 11. Germline V gene data show CDR1 as KGHDR and CDR2 as SFDVKD.

V and J are TRBV24-1 and TRBJ2-5; tentatively, D is TRBD2 (5 bases). The V end was cut by 10 bases, the J end by 2 bases, with 10 bases between. Germline V gives CDR1 KGHDR, CDR2 SFDVKD. This CDR3 is built from 12 residues. The CDR3 nucleotides are TGTGCCACAGCGGACGGACAAGAGACCCAGTACTTC. It codes for CATADGQETQYF.

The chain is built from TRBV28 and TRBJ1-4; D gene ambiguous. V lost 2 bases and J 4 bases, leaving 8 bases between the germline ends. Per the germline V gene, CDR1 is MDHEN and CDR2 is SYDVKM. This CDR3 is built from 14 residues. CDR3 residues: CASSLAGFNEKLFF. The CDR3, as DNA: TGTGCCAGCAGTTTAGCGGGATTTAATGAAAAACTGTTTTTT.

This chain links TRBV30 with TRBJ1-2; D is perhaps TRBD1 (5 bases). The germline gives CDR1 GTSNPN, CDR2 SVGIG (reference sequence). CDR3 size: 15 residues. V lost 1 base and J lost 6, with 18 bases in between. The CDR3 coding sequence is TGTGCCTGGAGTGGGGGGACGGGGATAGTAGATGGCTACACCTTC. The encoded protein is CAWSGGTGIVDGYTF. Full variable domain (outside the CDR3, taken from reference TRBV30 and TRBJ1-2): SQTIHQWPATLVQPVGSPLSLECTVEGTSNPNLYWYRQAAGRGLQLLFYSVGIGQISSEVPQNLSASRPQDRQFILSSKKLLLSDSGFYLCAWSGGTGIVDGYTFGSGTRLTVV.

This clone has only a few counts. The chain employs TRBV14 and TRBJ1-4; 10 bases are a match to TRBD1. Germline loops: CDR1 SGHDN, CDR2 FVKESK. With V trimmed by 4 bases and J by 5 bases, 7 bases remained unmatched. The CDR3 is 16 residues long. Written as DNA, the CDR3 is TGTGCCAGCAGCCGGCACTTGGGACAGGGGAATGAAAAACTGTTTTTT. Translated, it gives CASSRHLGQGNEKLFF.

The chain couples TRBV28 to TRBJ2-3, with 8 nucleotides matching TRBD1. The CDR3 sequence is 16 residues long. Germline lookup yields CDR1 MDHEN and CDR2 SYDVKM. The V and J ends lost 4 bases and 1 base, in that order; junction bases with no gene match: 7. The CDR3 region is CASSYRQGAGTDTQYF. The CDR3 DNA reads as TGTGCCAGCAGTTATAGGCAGGGGGCAGGCACAGATACGCAGTATTTT.

The genes are TRBV12-3 or TRBV12-4 and TRBJ2-7; 7 bases match TRBD1. CDR3 size: 11 residues. Unmatched junction bases numbered 5, after V lost 8 bases and J lost 7 bases. The CDR3 loop is CASRNRGEQYF. The CDR3 nucleotides read TGTGCCAGCCGGAACAGGGGAGAGCAGTACTTC.

The chain joins TRBV30 to TRBJ1-2, with 10 bases that match TRBD1. J lost 8 bases, V lost 8 bases, and 5 bases had no gene match. CDR1 GTSNPN and CDR2 SVGIG come from the germline V gene (reference sequence). The CDR3 runs to 11 residues. CDR3 coding DNA: TGTGCCACCGACAGGGGGCTAGGCTACACCTTC. Translating it yields CATDRGLGYTF.